This passage covers 3 T cell receptor beta chains from one sample sequenced in a study of T-cell reconstitution after alpha-beta-depleted transplantation in children. It was with unique molecular identifiers that the TCRbeta library was prepared. Using its own MiXCR run on the PCR reads, TCRdb lists one record per CDR3 protein. The sample carries around 500,000 distinct CDR3 sequences, approximately 12% recorded once. The source was PBMCs from the stem cell graft donor, collected from the stem cell graft. These receptors were taken from a human donor who donated a stem cell graft to a child with combined immunodeficiency.

The CDR3 DNA follows: TGTGCCAGCAGCTTAGGGGGGTCCGTCACAGATACGCAGTATTTT. Translating it yields CASSLGGSVTDTQYF. The chain combines TRBV7-9 with TRBJ2-3; D may correspond to TRBD1 or TRBD2 (5 bases each). CDR3 size: 15 residues. V was trimmed by 1 base and J by 2 bases, leaving 10 bases between them. Per the germline V gene, CDR1 is SEHNR and CDR2 is FQNEAQ (reference sequence).

This clonotype was seen a few times. This chain links TRBV12-3 or TRBV12-4 with TRBJ1-2; no reliable D call. V gave up 3 bases and J gave up 4 bases, with 9 bases separating them. The CDR3 covers 13 residues. The CDR3 DNA reads as TGTGCCAGCAGTTTGTCGGGCCTCTATGGCTACACCTTC. This sequence encodes CASSLSGLYGYTF.

This clonotype showed up just a few times. The chain recombines TRBV29-1 with TRBJ1-1; 9 nucleotides match TRBD1. With V trimmed by 7 bases and J by 1 base, 19 bases remained unmatched. CDR1 SQVTM and CDR2 ANQGSEA come from the germline V gene. The CDR3 is made up of 18 amino acids. The CDR3 coding sequence is TGCAGCGCTGGGGACAGGGCAGGCGGTAATAGCGGGAACACTGAAGCTTTCTTT. Its translation is CSAGDRAGGNSGNTEAFF.